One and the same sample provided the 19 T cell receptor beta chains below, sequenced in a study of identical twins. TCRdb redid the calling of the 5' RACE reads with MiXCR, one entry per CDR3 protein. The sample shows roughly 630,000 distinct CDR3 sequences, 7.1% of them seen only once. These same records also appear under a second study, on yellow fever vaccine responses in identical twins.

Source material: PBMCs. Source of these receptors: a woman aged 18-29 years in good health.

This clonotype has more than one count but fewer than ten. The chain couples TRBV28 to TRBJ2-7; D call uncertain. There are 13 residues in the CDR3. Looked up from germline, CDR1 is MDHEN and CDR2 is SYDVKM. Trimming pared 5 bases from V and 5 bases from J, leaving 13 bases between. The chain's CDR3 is CASSTRNSNEQYF. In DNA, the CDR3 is TGTGCCAGCAGTACTCGGAACAGTAACGAGCAGTACTTC.

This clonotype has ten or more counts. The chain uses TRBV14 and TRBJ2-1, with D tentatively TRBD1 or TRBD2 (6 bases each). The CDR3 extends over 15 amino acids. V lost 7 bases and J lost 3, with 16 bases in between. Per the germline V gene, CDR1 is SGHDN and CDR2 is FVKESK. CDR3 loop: CASTAGRGLYNEQFF. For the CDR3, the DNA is TGTGCCAGCACCGCCGGCAGGGGACTCTACAATGAGCAGTTCTTC.

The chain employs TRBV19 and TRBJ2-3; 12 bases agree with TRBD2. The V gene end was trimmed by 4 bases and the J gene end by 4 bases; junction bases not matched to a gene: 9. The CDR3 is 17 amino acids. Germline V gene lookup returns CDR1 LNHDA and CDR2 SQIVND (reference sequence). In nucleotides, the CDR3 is TGTGCCAGTAGTAAAAGCCCCCTAGCGGGGGGGGCAGATACGCAGTATTTT. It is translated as CASSKSPLAGGADTQYF.

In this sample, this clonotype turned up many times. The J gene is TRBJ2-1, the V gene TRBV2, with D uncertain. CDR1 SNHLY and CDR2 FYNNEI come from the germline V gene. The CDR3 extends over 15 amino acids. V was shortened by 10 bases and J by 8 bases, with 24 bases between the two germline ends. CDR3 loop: CANPVGRLGSDEQFF. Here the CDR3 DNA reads TGTGCCAACCCAGTTGGACGTCTCGGTTCCGATGAGCAGTTCTTC. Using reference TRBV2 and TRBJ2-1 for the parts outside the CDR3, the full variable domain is EPEVTQTPSHQVTQMGQEVILRCVPISNHLYFYWYRQILGQKVEFLVSFYNNEISEKSEIFDDQFSVERPDGSNFTLKIRSTKLEDSAMYFCANPVGRLGSDEQFFGPGTRLTVL.

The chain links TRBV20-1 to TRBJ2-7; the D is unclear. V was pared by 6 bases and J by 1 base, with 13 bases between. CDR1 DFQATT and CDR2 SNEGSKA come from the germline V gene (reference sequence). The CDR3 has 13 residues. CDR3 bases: TGCAGTGCCACGATGGGGAAGTCCTACGAGCAGTACGTC. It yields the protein CSATMGKSYEQYV.

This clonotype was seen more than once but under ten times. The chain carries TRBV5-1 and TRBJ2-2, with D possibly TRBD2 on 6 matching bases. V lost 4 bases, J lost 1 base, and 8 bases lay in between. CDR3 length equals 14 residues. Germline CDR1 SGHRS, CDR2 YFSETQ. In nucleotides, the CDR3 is TGCGCCAGCAGCCGGGACTGGAACACCGGGGAGCTGTTTTTT. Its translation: CASSRDWNTGELFF.

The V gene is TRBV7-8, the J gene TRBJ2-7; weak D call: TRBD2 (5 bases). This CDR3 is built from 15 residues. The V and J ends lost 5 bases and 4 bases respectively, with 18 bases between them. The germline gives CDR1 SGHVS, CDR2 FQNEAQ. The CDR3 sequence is CASSLTRWERYEQYF. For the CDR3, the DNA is TGTGCCAGCAGCCTAACACGGTGGGAGAGGTACGAGCAGTACTTC.

The CDR3 loop is CATSESGTSLNEQFF. The DNA for the CDR3 is TGTGCCACCAGTGAATCCGGGACTAGTTTGAATGAGCAGTTCTTC. The chain uses TRBV24-1 and TRBJ2-1, with 8 nucleotides matching TRBD2. The V and J ends lost 4 bases and 7 bases, in that order; junction bases with no gene match: 8. Germline lookup yields CDR1 KGHDR and CDR2 SFDVKD. The length of the CDR3 is 15 residues.

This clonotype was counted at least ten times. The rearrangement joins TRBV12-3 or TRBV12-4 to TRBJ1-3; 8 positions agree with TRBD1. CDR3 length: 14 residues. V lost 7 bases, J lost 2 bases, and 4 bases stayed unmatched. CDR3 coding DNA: TGTGCCAGCACCACGACAGGGGCTGGAAACACCATATATTTT. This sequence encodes CASTTTGAGNTIYF.

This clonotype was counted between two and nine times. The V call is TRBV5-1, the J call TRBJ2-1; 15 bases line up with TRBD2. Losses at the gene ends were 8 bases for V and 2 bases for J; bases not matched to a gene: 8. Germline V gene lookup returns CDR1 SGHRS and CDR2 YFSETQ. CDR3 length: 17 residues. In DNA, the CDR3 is TGCGCCAGACTAGGGACTAGCGGGAGGTCTCCCTACAATGAGCAGTTCTTC. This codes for CARLGTSGRSPYNEQFF.

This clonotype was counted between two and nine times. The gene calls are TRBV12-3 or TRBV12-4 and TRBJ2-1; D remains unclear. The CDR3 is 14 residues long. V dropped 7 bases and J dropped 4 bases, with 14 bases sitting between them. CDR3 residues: CASTTGSLYNEQFF. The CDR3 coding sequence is TGTGCCAGCACCACCGGGTCCCTTTACAATGAGCAGTTCTTC.

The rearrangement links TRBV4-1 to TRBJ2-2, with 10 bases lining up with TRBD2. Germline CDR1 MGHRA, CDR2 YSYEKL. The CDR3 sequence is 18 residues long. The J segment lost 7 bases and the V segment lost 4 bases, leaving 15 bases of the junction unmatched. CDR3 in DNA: TGCGCCAGCAGCCGGACCGGGATGGCTAGCGGGAGTGTCGGGGAGCTGTTTTTT. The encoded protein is CASSRTGMASGSVGELFF.

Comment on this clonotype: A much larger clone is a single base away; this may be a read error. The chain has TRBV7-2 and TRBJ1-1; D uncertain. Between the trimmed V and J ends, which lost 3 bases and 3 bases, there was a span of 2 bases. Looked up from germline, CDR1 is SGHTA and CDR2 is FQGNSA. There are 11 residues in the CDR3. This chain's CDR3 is CASSFHTEAFF. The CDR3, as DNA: TGTGCCAGCAGCTTCCACACTGAAGCTTTCTTT.

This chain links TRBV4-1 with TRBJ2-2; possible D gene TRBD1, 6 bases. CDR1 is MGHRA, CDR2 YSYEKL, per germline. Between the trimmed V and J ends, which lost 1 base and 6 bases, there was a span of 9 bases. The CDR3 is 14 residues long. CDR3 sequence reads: CASSQAGVAGELFF. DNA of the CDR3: TGCGCCAGCAGCCAAGCAGGGGTCGCCGGGGAGCTGTTTTTT.

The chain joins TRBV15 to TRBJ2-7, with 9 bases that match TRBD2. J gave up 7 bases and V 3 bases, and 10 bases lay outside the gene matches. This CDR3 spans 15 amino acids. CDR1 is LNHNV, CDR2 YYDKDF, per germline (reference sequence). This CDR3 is CATSRDSGSIGEQYF. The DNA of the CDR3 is TGTGCCACCAGCAGGGATAGCGGGAGTATCGGGGAGCAGTACTTC.

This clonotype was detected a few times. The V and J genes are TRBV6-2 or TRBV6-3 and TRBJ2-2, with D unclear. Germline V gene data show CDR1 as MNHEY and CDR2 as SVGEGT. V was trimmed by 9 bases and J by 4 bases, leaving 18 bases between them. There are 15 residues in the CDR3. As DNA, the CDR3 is TGTGCCAGGTTAATTCTCTCCAAAGGCACCGGGGAGCTGTTTTTT. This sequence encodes CARLILSKGTGELFF.

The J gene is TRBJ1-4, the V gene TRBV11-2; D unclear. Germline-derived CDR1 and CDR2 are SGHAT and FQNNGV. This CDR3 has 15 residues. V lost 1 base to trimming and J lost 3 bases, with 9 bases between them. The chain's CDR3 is CASSLVGSANEKLFF. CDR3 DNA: TGTGCCAGCAGCTTAGTGGGCTCCGCTAATGAAAAACTGTTTTTT.

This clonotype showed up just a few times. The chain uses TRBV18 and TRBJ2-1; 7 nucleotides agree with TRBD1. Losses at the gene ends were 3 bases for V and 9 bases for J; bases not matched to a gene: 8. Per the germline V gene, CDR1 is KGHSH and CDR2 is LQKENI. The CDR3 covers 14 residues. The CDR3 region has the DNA TGTGCCAGCTCACCCGACAGGGCCCCCGGTGAGCAGTTCTTC. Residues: CASSPDRAPGEQFF.

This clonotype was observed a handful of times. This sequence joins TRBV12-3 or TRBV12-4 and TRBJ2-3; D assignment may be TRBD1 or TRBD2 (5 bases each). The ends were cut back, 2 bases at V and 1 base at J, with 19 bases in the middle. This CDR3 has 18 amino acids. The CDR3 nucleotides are TGTGCCAGCAGTTTAAGGAGCGGAGTAGGGACGGGCACAGATACGCAGTATTTT. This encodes CASSLRSGVGTGTDTQYF.